This T cell receptor (beta chain) was captured by sequencing in a study of blood T cell repertoires in COVID-19. This table comes from immunoSEQ multiplex PCR, and its TCRdb copy is limited to in-frame clones, with some not included. Of approximately 260,000 clones in the sample, roughly 86% were seen once. Trimming stripped 8 bases from V and 6 bases from J, with 17 bases between. The CDR3 covers 14 residues. The germline V gene encodes CDR1 MNHEY and CDR2 SVGAGI. Sequencing input: PBMCs or T cells enriched from blood (not recorded which). The chain employs TRBV6-5 and TRBJ1-5, with no clear D. This sequence was found in a woman aged 40 to 50 with acute COVID-19. CDR3 sequence: CASLIAGSGQPQHF. Here the CDR3 DNA reads TGTGCCAGCCTAATTGCGGGGTCCGGTCAGCCCCAGCATTTT.